This T cell receptor (beta chain) derives from a study of T cell repertoires and leukemia-associated antigens. V lost 4 bases, J lost 2 bases, and 2 bases stayed unmatched. Per the germline V gene, CDR1 is MGHRA and CDR2 is YSYEKL. The CDR3 runs 14 residues. TCRdb fed the 5' RACE reads into MiXCR, producing one record per CDR3 protein. There are approximately 10,000 distinct CDR3 sequences in the sample; 43% occur only once, and over 50% lies in the top ten. To note about this clonotype: What it binds is not known.

Overall study findings and caveats: The four groups had similar numbers of Vbeta, Jbeta genes and CDR3s.

This sequence originates from a female donor in good health. Specimen: CD3+ T cells sorted from blood and cultured. The chain is built from TRBV4-1 and TRBJ2-3, with 8 positions matching TRBD1. CDR3 DNA sequence: TGCGCCAGCAGCCGACAGGGGACCACAGATACGCAGTATTTT. Translated, it gives CASSRQGTTDTQYF.